The clone carrying this TCR beta chain was seen at least ten times. This sample stems from a study of blood T cells in healthy people across ages. The germline V gene has CDR1 ENHRY and CDR2 SYGVKD. Between the trimmed V and J ends, which lost 6 bases and 4 bases, there was a span of 9 bases. The CDR3 spans 13 residues. A second PCR of about 7 to 12 cycles used a sample-barcoded 5' primer and a J-beta primer mix. TCRdb fed the 5' RACE reads into MiXCR, producing one record per CDR3 protein. The sample lists 1.5 million to 2 million distinct CDR3 sequences, roughly 30% occurring once. The specimen was blood. The chain joins TRBV10-3 to TRBJ1-4; a possible D gene is TRBD1 (6 bases). This sequence was found in a woman aged 30 to 39 in good health. In nucleotides, the CDR3 is TGTGCCATCAGCAGACAGGATAATGAAAAACTGTTTTTT. It specifies CAISRQDNEKLFF.